One T cell receptor beta chain is described in this entry. This sample is drawn from a study of CDR3 diversity in severe acne. Germline-derived CDR1 and CDR2 are SGHDT and YYEEEE. Trimming removed 4 bases from V and 7 bases from J, with 12 bases in between. The CDR3 runs 13 residues. TCRdb fed the PCR reads into MiXCR, producing one record per CDR3 protein. The sample has about 84,000 distinct CDR3 sequences; 45% to 55% are singletons. The chain is built from TRBV5-6 and TRBJ1-5; D gene ambiguous. The sequencing input was blood. This receptor was taken from a male donor in good health, without acne. CDR3 sequence: CASSRHYEQPQHF. In DNA form, the CDR3 reads TGTGCCAGCAGCCGCCACTACGAGCAGCCCCAGCATTTT.